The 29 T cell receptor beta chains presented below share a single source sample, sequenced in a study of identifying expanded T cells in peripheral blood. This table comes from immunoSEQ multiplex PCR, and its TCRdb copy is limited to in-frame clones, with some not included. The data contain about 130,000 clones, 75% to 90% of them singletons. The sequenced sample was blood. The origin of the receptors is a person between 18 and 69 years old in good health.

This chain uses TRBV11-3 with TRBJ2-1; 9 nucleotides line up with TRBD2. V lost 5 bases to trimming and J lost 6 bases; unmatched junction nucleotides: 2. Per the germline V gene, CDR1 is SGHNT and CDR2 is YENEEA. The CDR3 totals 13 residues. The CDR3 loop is CASSGTSSNEQFF. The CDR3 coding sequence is TGTGCCAGCAGCGGGACTAGCTCCAATGAGCAGTTCTTC.

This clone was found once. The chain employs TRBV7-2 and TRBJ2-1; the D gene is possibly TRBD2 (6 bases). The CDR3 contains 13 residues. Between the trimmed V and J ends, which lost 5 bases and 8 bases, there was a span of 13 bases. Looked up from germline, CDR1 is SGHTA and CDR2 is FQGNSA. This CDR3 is CASSLTSPHEQFF. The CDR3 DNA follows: TGTGCCAGCAGCCTCACTAGCCCCCATGAGCAGTTCTTC.

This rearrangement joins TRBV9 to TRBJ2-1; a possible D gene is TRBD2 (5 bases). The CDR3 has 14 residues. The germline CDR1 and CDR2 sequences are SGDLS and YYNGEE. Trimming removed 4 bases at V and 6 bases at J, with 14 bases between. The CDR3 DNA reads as TGTGCCAGCAGCACATTCACTAGTTTCAATGAGCAGTTCTTC. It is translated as CASSTFTSFNEQFF. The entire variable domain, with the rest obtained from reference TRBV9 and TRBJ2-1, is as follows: DSGVTQTPKHLITATGQRVTLRCSPRSGDLSVYWYQQSLDQGLQFLIQYYNGEERAKGNILERFSAQQFPDLHSELNLSSLELGDSALYFCASSTFTSFNEQFFGPGTRLTVL.

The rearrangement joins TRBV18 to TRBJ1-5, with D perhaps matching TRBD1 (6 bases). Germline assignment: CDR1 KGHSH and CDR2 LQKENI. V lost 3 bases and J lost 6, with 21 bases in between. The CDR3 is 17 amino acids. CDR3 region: CASSPVTGTIGGQPQHF. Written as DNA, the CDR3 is TGTGCCAGCTCACCTGTAACCGGGACAATTGGGGGTCAGCCCCAGCATTTT.

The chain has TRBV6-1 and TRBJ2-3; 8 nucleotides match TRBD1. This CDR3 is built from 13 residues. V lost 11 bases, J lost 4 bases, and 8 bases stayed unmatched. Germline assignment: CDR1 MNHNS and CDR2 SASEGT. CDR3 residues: CAGQGFGPDTQYF. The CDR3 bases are TGTGCCGGACAGGGTTTCGGTCCAGATACGCAGTATTTT.

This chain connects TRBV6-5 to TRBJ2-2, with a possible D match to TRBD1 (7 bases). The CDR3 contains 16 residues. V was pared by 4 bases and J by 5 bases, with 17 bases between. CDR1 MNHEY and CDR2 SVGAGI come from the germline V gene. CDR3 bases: TGTGCCAGCAGTTTTAGGGGGCTAGCGCAAACCGGGGAGCTGTTTTTT. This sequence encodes CASSFRGLAQTGELFF.

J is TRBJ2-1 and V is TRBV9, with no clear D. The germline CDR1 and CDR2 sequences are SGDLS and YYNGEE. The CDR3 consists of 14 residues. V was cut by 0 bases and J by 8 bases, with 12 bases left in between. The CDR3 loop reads CASSVGGFQYEQFF. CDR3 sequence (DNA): TGTGCCAGCAGCGTAGGTGGGTTTCAGTATGAGCAGTTCTTC.

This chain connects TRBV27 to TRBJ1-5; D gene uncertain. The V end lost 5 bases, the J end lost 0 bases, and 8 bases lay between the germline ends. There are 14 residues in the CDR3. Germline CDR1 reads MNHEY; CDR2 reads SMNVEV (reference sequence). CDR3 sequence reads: CASSPYGSNQPQHF. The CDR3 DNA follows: TGTGCCAGCAGTCCCTATGGTAGCAATCAGCCCCAGCATTTT.

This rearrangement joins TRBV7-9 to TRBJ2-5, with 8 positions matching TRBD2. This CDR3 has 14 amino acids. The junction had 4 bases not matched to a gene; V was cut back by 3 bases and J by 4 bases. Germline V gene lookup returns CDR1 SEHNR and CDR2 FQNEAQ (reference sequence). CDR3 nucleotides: TGTGCCAGCAGCTTTGCCGCGGGGGGAGAGACCCAGTACTTC. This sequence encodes CASSFAAGGETQYF.

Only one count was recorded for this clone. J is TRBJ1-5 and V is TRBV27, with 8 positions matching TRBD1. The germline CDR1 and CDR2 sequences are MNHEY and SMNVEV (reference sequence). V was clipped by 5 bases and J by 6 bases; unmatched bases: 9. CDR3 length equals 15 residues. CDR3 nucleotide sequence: TGTGCCAGCAGTCCCCTCTTACAGGGGGGTCAGCCCCAGCATTTT. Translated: CASSPLLQGGQPQHF.

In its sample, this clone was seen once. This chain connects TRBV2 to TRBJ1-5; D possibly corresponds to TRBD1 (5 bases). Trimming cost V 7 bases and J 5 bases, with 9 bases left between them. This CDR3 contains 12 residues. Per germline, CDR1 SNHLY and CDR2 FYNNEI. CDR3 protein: CASKIGDQPQHF. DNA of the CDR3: TGTGCCAGCAAGATAGGGGATCAGCCCCAGCATTTT.

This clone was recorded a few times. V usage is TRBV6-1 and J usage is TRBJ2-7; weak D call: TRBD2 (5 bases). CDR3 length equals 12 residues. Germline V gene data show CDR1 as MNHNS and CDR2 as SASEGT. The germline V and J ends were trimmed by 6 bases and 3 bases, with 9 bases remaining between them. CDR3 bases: TGTGCCAGCAGGTTCGGGGTCTACGAGCAGTACTTC. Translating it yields CASRFGVYEQYF.

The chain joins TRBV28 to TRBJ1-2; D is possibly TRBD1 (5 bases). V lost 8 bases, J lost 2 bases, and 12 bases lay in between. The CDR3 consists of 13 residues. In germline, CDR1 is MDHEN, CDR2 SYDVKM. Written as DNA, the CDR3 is TGTGCCAGCTGCAAGGGGACCAACTATGGCTACACCTTC. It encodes CASCKGTNYGYTF.

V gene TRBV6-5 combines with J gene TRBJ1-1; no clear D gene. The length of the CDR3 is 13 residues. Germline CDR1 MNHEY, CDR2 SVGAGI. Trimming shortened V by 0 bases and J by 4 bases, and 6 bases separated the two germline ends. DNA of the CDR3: TGTGCCAGCAGTTACTCGTGGAGCACTGAAGCTTTCTTT. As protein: CASSYSWSTEAFF.

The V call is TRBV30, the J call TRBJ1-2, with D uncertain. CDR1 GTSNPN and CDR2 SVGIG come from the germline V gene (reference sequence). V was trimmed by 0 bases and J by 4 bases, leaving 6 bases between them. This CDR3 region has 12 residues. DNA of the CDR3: TGTGCCTGGAGTGTAGAGTTCTATGGCTACACCTTC. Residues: CAWSVEFYGYTF. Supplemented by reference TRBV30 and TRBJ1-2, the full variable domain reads SQTIHQWPATLVQPVGSPLSLECTVEGTSNPNLYWYRQAAGRGLQLLFYSVGIGQISSEVPQNLSASRPQDRQFILSSKKLLLSDSGFYLCAWSVEFYGYTFGSGTRLTVV.

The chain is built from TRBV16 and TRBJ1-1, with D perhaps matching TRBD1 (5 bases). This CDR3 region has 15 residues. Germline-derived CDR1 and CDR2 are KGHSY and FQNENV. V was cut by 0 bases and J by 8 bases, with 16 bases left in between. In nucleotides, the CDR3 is TGTGCCAGCAGCCAATCTTCGGGGGTCGGATCCGAAGCTTTCTTT. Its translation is CASSQSSGVGSEAFF.

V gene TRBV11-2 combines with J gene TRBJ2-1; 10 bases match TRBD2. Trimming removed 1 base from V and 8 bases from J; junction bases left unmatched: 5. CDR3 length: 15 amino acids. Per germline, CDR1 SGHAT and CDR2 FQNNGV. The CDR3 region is CASSLALAGEDEQFF. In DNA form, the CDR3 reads TGTGCCAGCAGCTTAGCGCTAGCGGGGGAGGATGAGCAGTTCTTC.

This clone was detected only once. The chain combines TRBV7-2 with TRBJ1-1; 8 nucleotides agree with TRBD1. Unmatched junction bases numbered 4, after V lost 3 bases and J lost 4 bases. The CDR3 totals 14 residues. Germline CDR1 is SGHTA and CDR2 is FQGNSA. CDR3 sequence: CASSFQGAGTEAFF. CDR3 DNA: TGTGCCAGCAGCTTCCAGGGGGCAGGCACTGAAGCTTTCTTT.

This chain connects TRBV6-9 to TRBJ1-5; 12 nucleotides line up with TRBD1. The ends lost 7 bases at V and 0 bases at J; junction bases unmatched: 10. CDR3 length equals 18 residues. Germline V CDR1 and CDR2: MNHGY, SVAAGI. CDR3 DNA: TGTGCCAGCAATATTATAGGGACAGGGGGCTATAGCAATCAGCCCCAGCATTTT. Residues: CASNIIGTGGYSNQPQHF.

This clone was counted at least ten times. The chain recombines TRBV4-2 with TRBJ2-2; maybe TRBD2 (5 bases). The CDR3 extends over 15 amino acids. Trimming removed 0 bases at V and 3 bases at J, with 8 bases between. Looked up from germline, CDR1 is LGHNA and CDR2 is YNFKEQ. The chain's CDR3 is CASSQDRDHTGELFF. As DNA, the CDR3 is TGTGCCAGCAGCCAAGATCGGGATCACACCGGGGAGCTGTTTTTT.

The CDR3 DNA reads as TGTGCCACCACAGGGACGACTAATGAAAAACTGTTTTTT. Translated: CATTGTTNEKLFF. V is TRBV28 and J is TRBJ1-4, with a tentative D call TRBD1 (6 bases). The CDR3 contains 13 residues. V gave up 10 bases and J gave up 2 bases, with 11 bases separating them. From germline, CDR1 is MDHEN and CDR2 SYDVKM.

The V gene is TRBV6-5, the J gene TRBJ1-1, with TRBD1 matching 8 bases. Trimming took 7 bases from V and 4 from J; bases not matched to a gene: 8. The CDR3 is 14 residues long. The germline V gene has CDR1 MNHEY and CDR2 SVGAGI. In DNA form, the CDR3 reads TGTGCCAGCATTTTCGGACAGGGAGGCACTGAAGCTTTCTTT. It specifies CASIFGQGGTEAFF.

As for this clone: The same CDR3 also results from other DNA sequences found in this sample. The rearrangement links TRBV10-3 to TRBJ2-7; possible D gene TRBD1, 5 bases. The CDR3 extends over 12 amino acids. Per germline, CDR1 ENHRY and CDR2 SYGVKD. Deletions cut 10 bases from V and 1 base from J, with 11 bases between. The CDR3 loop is CATQGSSYEQYF. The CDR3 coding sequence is TGTGCCACCCAGGGCAGTTCCTACGAGCAGTACTTC.

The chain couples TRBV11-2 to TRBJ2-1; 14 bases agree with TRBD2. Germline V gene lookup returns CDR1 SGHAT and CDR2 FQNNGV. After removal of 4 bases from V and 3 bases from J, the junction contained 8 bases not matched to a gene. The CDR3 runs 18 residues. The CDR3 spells CASSSPGTSGSGYNEQFF. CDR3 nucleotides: TGTGCCAGCAGCTCTCCTGGGACTAGCGGGAGTGGCTACAATGAGCAGTTCTTC. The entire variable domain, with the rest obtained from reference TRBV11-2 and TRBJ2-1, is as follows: EAGVAQSPRYKIIEKRQSVAFWCNPISGHATLYWYQQILGQGPKLLIQFQNNGVVDDSQLPKDRFSAERLKGVDSTLKIQPAKLEDSAVYLCASSSPGTSGSGYNEQFFGPGTRLTVL.

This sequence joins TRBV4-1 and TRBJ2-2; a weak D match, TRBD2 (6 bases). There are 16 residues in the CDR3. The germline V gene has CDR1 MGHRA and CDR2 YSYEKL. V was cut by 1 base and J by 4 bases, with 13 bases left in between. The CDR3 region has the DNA TGCGCCAGCAGCCAAGCCCACGGGGGTGGCACCGGGGAGCTGTTTTTT. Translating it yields CASSQAHGGGTGELFF.

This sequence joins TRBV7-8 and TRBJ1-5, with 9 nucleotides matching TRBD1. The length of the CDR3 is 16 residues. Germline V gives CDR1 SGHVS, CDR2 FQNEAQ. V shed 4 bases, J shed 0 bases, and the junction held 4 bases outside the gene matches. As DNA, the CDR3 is TGTGCCAGCAGCTCGACAGGGGGTTATAGCAATCAGCCCCAGCATTTT. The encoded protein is CASSSTGGYSNQPQHF.

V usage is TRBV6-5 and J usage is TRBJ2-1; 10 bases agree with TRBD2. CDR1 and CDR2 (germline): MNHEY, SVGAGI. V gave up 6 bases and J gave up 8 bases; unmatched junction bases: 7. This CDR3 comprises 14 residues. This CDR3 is CASREAGGVYEQFF. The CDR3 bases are TGTGCCAGCAGGGAAGCGGGAGGGGTCTATGAGCAGTTCTTC.

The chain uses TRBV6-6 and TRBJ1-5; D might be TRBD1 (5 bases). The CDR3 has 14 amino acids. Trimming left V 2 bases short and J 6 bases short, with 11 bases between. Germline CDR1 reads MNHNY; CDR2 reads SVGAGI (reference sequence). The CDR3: CASSYSRAVQPQHF. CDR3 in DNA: TGTGCCAGCAGTTACAGCAGGGCGGTTCAGCCCCAGCATTTT.

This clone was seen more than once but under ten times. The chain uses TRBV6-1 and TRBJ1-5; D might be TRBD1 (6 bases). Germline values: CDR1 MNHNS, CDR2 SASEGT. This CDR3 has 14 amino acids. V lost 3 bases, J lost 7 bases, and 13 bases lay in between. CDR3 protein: CASSERQVQQPQHF. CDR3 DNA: TGTGCCAGCAGTGAGAGACAGGTGCAACAGCCCCAGCATTTT.